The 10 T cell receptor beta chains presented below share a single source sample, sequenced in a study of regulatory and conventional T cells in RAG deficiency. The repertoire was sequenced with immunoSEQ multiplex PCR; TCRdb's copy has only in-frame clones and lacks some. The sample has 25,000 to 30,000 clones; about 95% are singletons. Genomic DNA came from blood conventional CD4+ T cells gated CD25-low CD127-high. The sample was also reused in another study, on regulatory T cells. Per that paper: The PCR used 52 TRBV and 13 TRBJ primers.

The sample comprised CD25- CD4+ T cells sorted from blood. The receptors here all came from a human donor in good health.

This CDR3 reads CVQAGLPNSPLHF. CDR3 nucleotide sequence: TGTGTCCAGGCGGGTTTACCTAATTCACCCCTCCACTTT. The rearrangement uses TRBV2 and TRBJ1-6; D ambiguous. The length of the CDR3 is 13 residues. Per germline, CDR1 SNHLY and CDR2 FYNNEI.

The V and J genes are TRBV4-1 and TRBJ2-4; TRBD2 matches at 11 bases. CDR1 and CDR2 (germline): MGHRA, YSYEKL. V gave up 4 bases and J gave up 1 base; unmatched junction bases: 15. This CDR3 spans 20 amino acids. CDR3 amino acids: CASSLGPGSGRGGAKNIQYF. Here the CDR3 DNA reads TGCGCCAGCAGCCTCGGCCCCGGTAGCGGGAGGGGGGGGGCCAAAAACATTCAGTACTTC.

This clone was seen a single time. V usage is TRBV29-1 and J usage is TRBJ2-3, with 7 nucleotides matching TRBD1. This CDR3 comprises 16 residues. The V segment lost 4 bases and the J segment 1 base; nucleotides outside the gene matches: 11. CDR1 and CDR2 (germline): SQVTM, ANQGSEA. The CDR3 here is CSVGALQGRRTDTQYF. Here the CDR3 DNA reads TGCAGCGTTGGGGCCTTACAGGGGCGACGCACAGATACGCAGTATTTT.

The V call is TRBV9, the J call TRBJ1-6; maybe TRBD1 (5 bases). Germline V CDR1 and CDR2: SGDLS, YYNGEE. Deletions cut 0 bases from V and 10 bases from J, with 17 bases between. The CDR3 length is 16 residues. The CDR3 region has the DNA TGTGCCAGCAGCGTAGGCTTGGCCTCACGGGGGTCACCCCTCCACTTT. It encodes CASSVGLASRGSPLHF.

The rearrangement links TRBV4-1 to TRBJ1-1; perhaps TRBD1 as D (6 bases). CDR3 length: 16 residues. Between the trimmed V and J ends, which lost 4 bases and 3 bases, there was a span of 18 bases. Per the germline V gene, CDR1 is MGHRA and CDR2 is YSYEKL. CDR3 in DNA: TGCGCCAGCAGCCTGATCTCAGGGGTGTTCGACACTGAAGCTTTCTTT. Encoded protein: CASSLISGVFDTEAFF.

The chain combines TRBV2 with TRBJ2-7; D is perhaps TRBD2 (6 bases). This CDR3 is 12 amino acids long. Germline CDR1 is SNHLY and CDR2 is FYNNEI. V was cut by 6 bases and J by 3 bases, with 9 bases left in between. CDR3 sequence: CASRAGGYEQYF. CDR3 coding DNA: TGTGCCAGCAGAGCCGGGGGCTACGAGCAGTACTTC.

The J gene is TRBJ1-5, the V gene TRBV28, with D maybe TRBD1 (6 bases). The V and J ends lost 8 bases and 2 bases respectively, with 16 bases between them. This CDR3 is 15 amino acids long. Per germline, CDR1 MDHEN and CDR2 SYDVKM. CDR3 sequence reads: CASSRGGGGNQPQHF. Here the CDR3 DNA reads TGTGCCAGCTCACGGGGAGGGGGGGGCAATCAGCCCCAGCATTTT.

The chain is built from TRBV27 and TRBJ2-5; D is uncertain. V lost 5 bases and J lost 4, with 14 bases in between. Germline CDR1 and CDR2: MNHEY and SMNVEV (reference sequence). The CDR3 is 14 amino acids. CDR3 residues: CASSPINLLETQYF. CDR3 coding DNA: TGTGCCAGCAGTCCCATTAACTTACTAGAGACCCAGTACTTC.

CDR3 amino acids: CASIVDGSNQPQHF. The CDR3 DNA sequence: TGTGCCAGCATAGTCGACGGGAGCAATCAGCCCCAGCATTTT. The chain recombines TRBV28 with TRBJ1-5; D is unresolved. Germline values: CDR1 MDHEN, CDR2 SYDVKM. The CDR3 is made up of 14 amino acids. Trimming left V 7 bases short and J 1 base short, with 11 bases between.

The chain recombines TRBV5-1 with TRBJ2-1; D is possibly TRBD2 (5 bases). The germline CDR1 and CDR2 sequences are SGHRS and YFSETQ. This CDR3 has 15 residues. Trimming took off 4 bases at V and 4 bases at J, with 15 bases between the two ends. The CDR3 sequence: CASSPSTNRYNEQFF. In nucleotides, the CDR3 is TGCGCCAGCAGCCCCTCGACTAACCGTTACAATGAGCAGTTCTTC.